This TCR beta chain was sequenced during a study of T cells after yellow fever vaccination. Study in general: For low cell numbers, libraries were made with SMART-Seq v4 Ultra Low Input. Study-wide points: A small proportion of clonotypes was detected in both the CD4 and CD8 compartments. The secondary response was weaker, and its peak arrived faster, on day 5 versus 15. Boosting was followed by the reappearance of most primary-vaccination clones (approximately 95% CD4, about 88% CD8).

The CDR3 totals 13 residues. V was cut by 8 bases and J by 2 bases, with 12 bases left in between. Per germline, CDR1 MDHEN and CDR2 SYDVKM. TCRdb used MiXCR to reprocess the 5' RACE reads, holding one entry per CDR3 protein. The sample has over 300,000 distinct CDR3 sequences, about 6.9% seen once; the top ten hold around 17%. Comment on this clonotype: Its specificity is not known.

The sample was PBMCs, taken roughly 46 days after the first yellow fever vaccination. This chain uses TRBV28 with TRBJ1-2, with a possible D match to TRBD1 (5 bases). The receptor was isolated from a young man who received the YFV17D yellow fever vaccine. CDR3 DNA: TGTGCCAGCCGGTTCAGGGCGAACTATGGCTACACCTTC. It translates to CASRFRANYGYTF.